These 3 T cell receptor beta chains were all obtained from the same sample, sequenced in a study of T cell clones after liver transplantation (dated by TCRdb to between 2017 and 2020). The library came from the immunoSEQ multiplex PCR assay. TCRdb provides this immuneACCESS table in a form limited to in-frame rearrangements. Some clones are lacking; in checked studies, under half of them reflect an unresolved V gene, and why the rest are absent is not known. The sample table records more than 75,000 clones; 80% to 85% of these occur just once. The ten largest make up approximately 0.45% of the sample. The material sequenced was CD4+ T cells from blood, taken 46 months after liver transplant. These receptors all come from a human patient who received a liver transplant. Following transplantation, T cells from the graft donor may be among those present.

The chain carries TRBV14 and TRBJ2-7; D not certain. V was clipped by 2 bases and J by 9 bases, with 17 bases between them. From germline, CDR1 is SGHDN and CDR2 FVKESK. This CDR3 is 14 amino acids long. The CDR3 protein is CASSQTPTNHGQYF. The CDR3 DNA reads as TGTGCCAGCAGCCAAACCCCAACGAATCACGGGCAGTACTTC.

The rearrangement links TRBV5-6 to TRBJ2-7; D unclear. The length of the CDR3 is 12 residues. From germline, CDR1 is SGHDT and CDR2 YYEEEE. Trimming pared 4 bases from V and 6 bases from J, leaving 11 bases between. For the CDR3, the DNA is TGTGCCAGCAGCCTAAATCCGGCCGAGCAGTACTTC. Protein product: CASSLNPAEQYF.

This clone occurred a few times. The chain combines TRBV2 with TRBJ2-5, with 9 nucleotides matching TRBD2. Germline V gene sequence: CDR1 SNHLY, CDR2 FYNNEI. The CDR3 has 12 residues. The J segment lost 14 bases and the V segment lost 4 bases, leaving 8 bases of the junction unmatched. This chain's CDR3 is CASSGVGGRVYF. Here the CDR3 DNA reads TGTGCCAGCAGTGGGGTTGGCGGGAGGGTATACTTC.